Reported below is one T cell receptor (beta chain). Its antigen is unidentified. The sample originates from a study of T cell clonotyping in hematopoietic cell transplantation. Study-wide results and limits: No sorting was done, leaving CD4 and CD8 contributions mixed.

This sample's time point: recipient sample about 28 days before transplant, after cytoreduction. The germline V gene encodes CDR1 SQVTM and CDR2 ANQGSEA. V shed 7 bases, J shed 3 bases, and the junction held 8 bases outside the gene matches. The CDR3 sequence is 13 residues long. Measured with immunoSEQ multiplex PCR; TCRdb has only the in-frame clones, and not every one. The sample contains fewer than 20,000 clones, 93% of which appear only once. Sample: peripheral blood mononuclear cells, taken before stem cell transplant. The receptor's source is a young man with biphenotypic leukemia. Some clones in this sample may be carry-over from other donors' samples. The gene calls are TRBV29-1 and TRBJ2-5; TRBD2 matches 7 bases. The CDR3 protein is CSGNGAGEETQYF. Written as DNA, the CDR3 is TGCAGCGGGAATGGTGCGGGGGAAGAGACCCAGTACTTC.